These 29 T cell receptor beta chains share one sample of origin, sequenced in a study of response to subunit inactivated influenza vaccine. TCRdb reprocessed the RT-PCR reads via MiXCR and lists one record per CDR3 protein. This sample carries a few hundred thousand distinct CDR3 sequences, less than 15% of them seen once, and the ten largest clones take roughly 7.7%. The starting material was non-naive T cells sorted from PBMCs, obtained 14 to 15 days before vaccination. The source of these receptors is a man aged 50-59 years who received an inactivated influenza vaccine.

This clonotype was counted many times. This chain connects TRBV20-1 to TRBJ2-2, with 8 nucleotides matching TRBD1. CDR1 DFQATT and CDR2 SNEGSKA come from the germline V gene (reference sequence). The V and J ends lost 6 bases and 3 bases, in that order; junction bases with no gene match: 6. The CDR3 runs 14 residues. CDR3 coding DNA: TGCAGTGCCGCAGGGGGCGCTTACACCGGGGAGCTGTTTTTT. Translated: CSAAGGAYTGELFF.

This clonotype has a count of ten or more. The chain links TRBV3-1 to TRBJ1-2; 7 bases fit TRBD1. Trimming took 4 bases from V and 8 from J; bases not matched to a gene: 10. The CDR3 loop spans 14 amino acids. CDR1 and CDR2 (germline): LGHDT, YNNKEL (reference sequence). Here the CDR3 DNA reads TGTGCCAGCAGCCCGCTACCCCGGACAGGAGGCTACACCTTC. Protein: CASSPLPRTGGYTF. Supplemented by reference TRBV3-1 and TRBJ1-2, the full variable domain reads DTAVSQTPKYLVTQMGNDKSIKCEQNLGHDTMYWYKQDSKKFLKIMFSYNNKELIINETVPNRFSPKSPDKAHLNLHINSLELGDSAVYFCASSPLPRTGGYTFGSGTRLTVV.

The V and J genes are TRBV11-2 and TRBJ2-1; TRBD1 aligns across 8 bases. CDR3 size: 15 residues. Germline V gene sequence: CDR1 SGHAT, CDR2 FQNNGV. The J segment lost 5 bases and the V segment lost 4 bases, leaving 7 bases of the junction unmatched. CDR3 in amino acids: CASSSYRGTNNEQFF. The CDR3 DNA is TGTGCCAGCAGCTCGTACAGGGGGACAAACAATGAGCAGTTCTTC.

This clonotype was seen many times. This sequence joins TRBV9 and TRBJ2-1, with 10 nucleotides matching TRBD2. Germline lookup yields CDR1 SGDLS and CDR2 YYNGEE. The CDR3 loop spans 15 amino acids. V was pared by 0 bases and J by 9 bases, with 6 bases of the junction left unmatched. CDR3 protein: CASSVASGRQREQFF. As DNA, the CDR3 is TGTGCCAGCAGCGTAGCTAGCGGGAGACAGCGTGAGCAGTTCTTC.

The chain uses TRBV7-6 and TRBJ1-4; D gene uncertain. Per germline, CDR1 SGHVS and CDR2 FNYEAQ. The CDR3 runs to 15 residues. Trimming left V 5 bases short and J 8 bases short, with 18 bases between. CDR3 loop: CASSPVGSRWEKLFF. In DNA form, the CDR3 reads TGTGCCAGCAGCCCGGTAGGGAGCCGGTGGGAAAAACTGTTTTTT.

This clonotype was seen repeatedly, ten times or more. This chain joins TRBV6-5 and TRBJ2-7; maybe TRBD1 (6 bases). Germline V gives CDR1 MNHEY, CDR2 SVGAGI. This CDR3 region has 15 residues. The germline V and J ends were trimmed by 2 bases and 5 bases, with 16 bases remaining between them. The CDR3 protein is CASSYTGNLGHEQYF. The CDR3 coding sequence is TGTGCCAGCAGTTACACAGGGAATTTGGGCCACGAGCAGTACTTC.

The sample holds a few counts of this clonotype. The chain is built from TRBV4-3 and TRBJ2-2, with TRBD2 matching over 9 bases. The ends lost 0 bases at V and 5 bases at J; junction bases unmatched: 7. Germline values: CDR1 LGHNA, CDR2 YSLEER. CDR3 length: 17 residues. This CDR3 reads CASSQELLAGVTGELFF. In nucleotides, the CDR3 is TGCGCCAGCAGCCAAGAGTTGTTAGCGGGAGTTACCGGGGAGCTGTTTTTT.

This clonotype was seen a few times. This rearrangement joins TRBV20-1 to TRBJ2-7; 10 positions agree with TRBD2. The trim removed 0 bases at V and 4 bases at J, leaving 6 bases unmatched. Looked up from germline, CDR1 is DFQATT and CDR2 is SNEGSKA (reference sequence). This CDR3 region has 15 residues. CDR3 amino acids: CSARDVTSGVYEQYF. The CDR3 DNA reads as TGCAGTGCTAGAGATGTCACTAGCGGGGTTTACGAGCAGTACTTC.

The chain recombines TRBV5-1 with TRBJ1-2; D remains unclear. Germline V gives CDR1 SGHRS, CDR2 YFSETQ. Trimming cost V 1 base and J 2 bases, with 6 bases left between them. The CDR3 is made up of 13 amino acids. The DNA of the CDR3 is TGCGCCAGCAGCTTGAACGGGAACTATGGCTACACCTTC. This sequence encodes CASSLNGNYGYTF.

The chain carries TRBV25-1 and TRBJ2-1; 10 bases align to TRBD1. With 3 bases clipped from V and 2 bases from J, the junction kept 1 base outside the gene matches. The CDR3 totals 15 residues. Germline loops: CDR1 MGHDK, CDR2 SYGVNS. In DNA, the CDR3 is TGTGCCAGCAGTGAGGGACAGGGGACCTACAATGAGCAGTTCTTC. Its translation is CASSEGQGTYNEQFF.

This clonotype was recorded a few times. V and J are TRBV7-7 and TRBJ2-2; 9 bases map to TRBD2. Germline V gives CDR1 SSHAT, CDR2 FNYEAQ (reference sequence). This CDR3 has 14 amino acids. CDR3 amino acids: CASGAAGGTGELFF. The CDR3 DNA reads as TGTGCTAGCGGGGCAGCGGGGGGAACCGGGGAGCTGTTTTTT. The variable domain in full, completed from reference TRBV7-7 and TRBJ2-2, reads GAGVSQSPRYKVTKRGQDVTLRCDPISSHATLYWYQQALGQGPEFLTYFNYEAQPDKSGLPSDRFSAERPEGSISTLTIQRTEQRDSAMYRCASGAAGGTGELFFGEGSRLTVL.

This sequence joins TRBV4-1 and TRBJ2-7; TRBD1 matches at 10 bases. V dropped 1 base and J dropped 3; count of bases not matched to a gene: 6. Germline values: CDR1 MGHRA, CDR2 YSYEKL. This CDR3 has 16 amino acids. CDR3 amino acids: CASSQVMRTGGYEQYF. CDR3 in DNA: TGCGCCAGCAGCCAAGTTATGAGGACAGGGGGCTACGAGCAGTACTTC.

Ten or more counts support this clonotype. The J gene is TRBJ2-1, the V gene TRBV7-8; no definite D call. Per the germline V gene, CDR1 is SGHVS and CDR2 is FQNEAQ. The V end lost 5 bases, the J end lost 9 bases, and 14 bases lay between the germline ends. The CDR3 consists of 13 residues. The CDR3 is CASSTVLGGEQFF. In nucleotides, the CDR3 is TGTGCCAGCAGCACCGTTTTAGGCGGTGAGCAGTTCTTC.

This clonotype has a handful of counts. V usage is TRBV10-1 and J usage is TRBJ1-1, with D perhaps matching TRBD1 (5 bases). V was trimmed by 6 bases and J by 1 base, leaving 15 bases between them. In germline, CDR1 is WNHNN, CDR2 SYGVQD (reference sequence). CDR3 length: 15 amino acids. Here the CDR3 reads CASSEQITGNTEAFF. The CDR3 nucleotides read TGCGCCAGCAGCGAACAGATCACAGGGAACACTGAAGCTTTCTTT.

The chain recombines TRBV18 with TRBJ1-5; D unresolved. This CDR3 is built from 14 residues. V was cut by 5 bases and J by 2 bases, with 10 bases left in between. Looked up from germline, CDR1 is KGHSH and CDR2 is LQKENI. The CDR3 loop reads CASSSGGGNQPQHF. CDR3 nucleotide sequence: TGTGCCAGCTCATCAGGTGGAGGCAATCAGCCCCAGCATTTT.

In this sample, this clonotype turned up many times. The chain is built from TRBV3-1 and TRBJ1-1; no reliable D call. Germline CDR1 and CDR2: LGHDT and YNNKEL (reference sequence). Between the trimmed V and J ends, which lost 1 base and 4 bases, there was a span of 13 bases. The CDR3 is made up of 15 amino acids. The DNA for the CDR3 is TGTGCCAGCAGCCAAGTTATCCCGGTCGGCACTGAAGCTTTCTTT. Translating it yields CASSQVIPVGTEAFF.

This rearrangement joins TRBV29-1 to TRBJ2-1, with a tentative D call TRBD2 (5 bases). Deletions cut 7 bases from V and 0 bases from J, with 13 bases between. Germline V gene sequence: CDR1 SQVTM, CDR2 ANQGSEA. The CDR3 has 14 amino acids. The CDR3 coding sequence is TGCAGCGGCCGCGGGTCGAGCTCCTACAATGAGCAGTTCTTC. This gives the protein CSGRGSSSYNEQFF.

This clonotype was seen a handful of times. This chain joins TRBV29-1 and TRBJ2-7, with D perhaps matching TRBD1 (5 bases). Trimming removed 4 bases from V and 6 bases from J, with 13 bases in between. The CDR3 contains 12 residues. In germline, CDR1 is SQVTM, CDR2 ANQGSEA. The CDR3 bases are TGCAGCGTTGGACAGTCATCTCTCGAGCAGTACTTC. Protein sequence: CSVGQSSLEQYF.

The table lists this clonotype with a few counts. The chain recombines TRBV3-1 with TRBJ2-7; D is undetermined. Trimming took 4 bases from V and 4 from J, leaving 8 bases between them. The CDR3 covers 12 residues. Germline assignment: CDR1 LGHDT and CDR2 YNNKEL (reference sequence). The CDR3 loop reads CASSPSEYEQYF. The CDR3 DNA is TGTGCCAGCAGCCCTTCCGAGTACGAGCAGTACTTC.

This chain connects TRBV7-9 to TRBJ1-2; D not certain. The CDR3 loop spans 15 amino acids. Germline loops: CDR1 SEHNR, CDR2 FQNEAQ (reference sequence). V lost 1 base and J 5 bases, leaving 14 bases between the germline ends. The CDR3 DNA sequence: TGTGCCAGCAGCTTAGGAACGACGGCAGCATATGGCTACACCTTC. This encodes CASSLGTTAAYGYTF.

The chain carries TRBV10-3 and TRBJ2-3, with no clear D. CDR1 is ENHRY, CDR2 SYGVKD, per germline. CDR3 length equals 12 residues. V lost 7 bases and J lost 0, with 5 bases in between. CDR3 sequence: CAIKTSTDTQYF. CDR3 in DNA: TGTGCCATCAAGACTAGCACAGATACGCAGTATTTT.

This rearrangement joins TRBV20-1 to TRBJ2-7; TRBD2 agrees at 7 bases. The CDR3 is 12 residues long. The V gene's germline CDR1 is DFQATT and CDR2 SNEGSKA (reference sequence). J lost 5 bases, V lost 5 bases, and 6 bases had no gene match. In nucleotides, the CDR3 is TGCAGTGCTCCCGGGACTATCGACGAGCAGTACTTC. Translating gives CSAPGTIDEQYF.

In its sample, this clonotype was seen a few times. V usage is TRBV6-2 or TRBV6-3 and J usage is TRBJ2-7; a possible D gene is TRBD2 (6 bases). Trimming removed 0 bases at V and 3 bases at J, with 12 bases between. Germline CDR1 is MNHEY and CDR2 is SVGEGT. The CDR3 has 15 residues. The CDR3 here is CASSYSGTQYYEQYF. Written as DNA, the CDR3 is TGTGCCAGCAGTTACTCGGGGACTCAGTACTACGAGCAGTACTTC.

The chain combines TRBV3-1 with TRBJ2-7; 12 nucleotides align to TRBD2. This CDR3 is 16 amino acids long. Germline trimming cut 3 bases from V and 0 bases from J; bases unmatched to any gene: 3. Germline CDR1 reads LGHDT; CDR2 reads YNNKEL (reference sequence). The CDR3 reads CASSHTSGRSSYEQYF. CDR3 nucleotide sequence: TGTGCCAGCAGCCATACTAGCGGGAGGAGCTCCTACGAGCAGTACTTC.

The rearrangement uses TRBV10-1 and TRBJ1-5, with D possibly being TRBD1 (5 bases). CDR1 is WNHNN and CDR2 is SYGVQD in the germline V gene (reference sequence). The V and J ends lost 5 bases and 11 bases respectively, with 25 bases between them. The length of the CDR3 is 16 residues. CDR3 loop: CASSTLQDPIGQSQHF. CDR3 nucleotide sequence: TGCGCCAGCAGTACTTTACAGGACCCGATAGGACAATCCCAGCATTTT.

This clonotype appeared a few times. The V call is TRBV5-5, the J call TRBJ2-7; D possibly corresponds to TRBD1 (5 bases). CDR3 length: 15 amino acids. Germline values: CDR1 SGHKS, CDR2 YYEKEE (reference sequence). V was clipped by 1 base and J by 0 bases, with 11 bases between them. The CDR3 sequence is CASSLMRQSSYEQYF. The CDR3 DNA sequence: TGTGCCAGCAGCTTGATGAGACAGAGCTCCTACGAGCAGTACTTC.

The V call is TRBV5-5, the J call TRBJ1-2; possibly TRBD1 for D (6 bases). The V end lost 2 bases, the J end lost 2 bases, and 13 bases lay between the germline ends. Per the germline V gene, CDR1 is SGHKS and CDR2 is YYEKEE (reference sequence). The CDR3 contains 15 residues. CDR3 amino acids: CASSFGGGVNYGYTF. As DNA, the CDR3 is TGTGCCAGCAGCTTCGGAGGGGGGGTGAACTATGGCTACACCTTC. The variable domain in full, with the rest retrieved from reference TRBV5-5 and TRBJ1-2, is DAGVTQSPTHLIKTRGQQVTLRCSPISGHKSVSWYQQVLGQGPQFIFQYYEKEERGRGNFPDRFSARQFPNYSSELNVNALLLGDSALYLCASSFGGGVNYGYTFGSGTRLTVV.

This clonotype was observed a few times. The CDR3 spells CASSKLSGLAGSFGEQYF. In nucleotides, the CDR3 is TGTGCCAGCAGCAAATTAAGCGGACTAGCGGGGTCGTTTGGCGAGCAGTACTTC. The V gene is TRBV21-1, the J gene TRBJ2-7; the DNA was not used to check the table's D call, TRBD2. TRBV21-1 is termed a pseudogene. The CDR3 runs 18 residues.

The V call is TRBV19, the J call TRBJ2-7; 9 nucleotides line up with TRBD1. This CDR3 comprises 14 residues. Germline CDR1 is LNHDA and CDR2 is SQIVND (reference sequence). Trimming cost V 6 bases and J 3 bases; bases outside gene matches: 6. The CDR3 reads CASRLRQGVYEQYF. Here the CDR3 DNA reads TGTGCCAGTAGACTGAGACAGGGGGTCTACGAGCAGTACTTC.